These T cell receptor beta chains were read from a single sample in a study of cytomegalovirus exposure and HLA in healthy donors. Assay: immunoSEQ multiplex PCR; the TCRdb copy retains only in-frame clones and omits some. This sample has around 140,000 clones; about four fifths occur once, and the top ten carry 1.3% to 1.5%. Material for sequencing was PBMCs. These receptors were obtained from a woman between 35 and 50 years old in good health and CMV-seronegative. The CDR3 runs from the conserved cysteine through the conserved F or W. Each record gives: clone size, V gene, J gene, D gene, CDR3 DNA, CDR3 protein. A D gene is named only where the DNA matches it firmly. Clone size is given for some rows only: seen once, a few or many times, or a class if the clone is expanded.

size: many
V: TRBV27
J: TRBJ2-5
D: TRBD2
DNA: TGTGCCAGCAGTTCTAGCGGGGGGTCACAAGAGACCCAGTACTTC
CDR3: CASSSSGGSQETQYF

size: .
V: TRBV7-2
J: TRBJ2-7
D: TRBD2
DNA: TGTGCCAGCAGCTCCTTAGCGGGGGGGCCCTACGAGCAGTACTTC
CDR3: CASSSLAGGPYEQYF

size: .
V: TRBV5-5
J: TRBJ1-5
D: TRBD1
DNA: TGTGCCAGCAGCCTTGGACAGGGAGGGTATAGCAATCAGCCCCAGCATTTT
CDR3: CASSLGQGGYSNQPQHF

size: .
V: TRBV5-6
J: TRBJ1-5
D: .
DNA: TGTGCCAGCAGCTTTCGTGCGGGCAATCAGCCCCAGCATTTT
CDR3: CASSFRAGNQPQHF

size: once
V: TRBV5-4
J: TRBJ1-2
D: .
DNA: TGTGCCAGCAGCTCAGGGCTTTTCTATGGCTACACCTTC
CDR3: CASSSGLFYGYTF

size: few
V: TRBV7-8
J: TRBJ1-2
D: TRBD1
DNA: TGTGCCAGCAGCTACAGACAGGGGTTCGGCTATGGCTACACCTTC
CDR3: CASSYRQGFGYGYTF

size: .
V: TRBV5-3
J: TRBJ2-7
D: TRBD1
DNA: TGTGCCAGAACCCCACGTCCGGGACAGGGGTACTACGAGCAGTACTTC
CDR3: CARTPRPGQGYYEQYF

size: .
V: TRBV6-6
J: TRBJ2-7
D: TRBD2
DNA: TGTGCCAGCAGTTCCCCGGGAGGCCCCTACGAGCAGTACTTC
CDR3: CASSSPGGPYEQYF

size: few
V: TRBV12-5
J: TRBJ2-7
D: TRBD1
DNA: TGTGCTAGTGGTTTGTCTAATGACAGGGTAGGCTCCTACGAGCAGTACTTC
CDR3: CASGLSNDRVGSYEQYF

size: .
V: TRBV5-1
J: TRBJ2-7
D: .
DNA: TGCGCCAGCAGCTCTCCGGGTTCAAGCTCCTACGAGCAGTACTTC
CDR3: CASSSPGSSSYEQYF

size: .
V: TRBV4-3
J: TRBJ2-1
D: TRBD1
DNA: TGCGCCAGCAGCCAGACAGGGGGCTCCTACAATGAGCAGTTCTTC
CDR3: CASSQTGGSYNEQFF

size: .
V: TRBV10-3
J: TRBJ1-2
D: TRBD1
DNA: TGTGCCATCAGTGAGGCGGACAGGGGAGGCCCCGAGGGCTACACCTTC
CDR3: CAISEADRGGPEGYTF

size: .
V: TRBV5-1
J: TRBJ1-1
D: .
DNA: TGCGCCAGCAGCCCCCCGGAAAGAGCGGGAAGCACTGAAGCTTTCTTT
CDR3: CASSPPERAGSTEAFF

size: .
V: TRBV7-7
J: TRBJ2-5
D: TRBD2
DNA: TGTGCTAGCAGCCCCTCTACACTAGCGGAGACCCAGTACTTC
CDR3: CASSPSTLAETQYF

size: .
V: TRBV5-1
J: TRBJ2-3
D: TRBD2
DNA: TGCGCCAGCGGGTACTCTAGCGGGGGGATAGATACGCAGTATTTT
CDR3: CASGYSSGGIDTQYF

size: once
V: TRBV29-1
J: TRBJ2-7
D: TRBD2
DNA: TGCAGCGTTGAAGATTGGGGGGGGTCCTACGAGCGGTACTTC
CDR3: CSVEDWGGSYERYF

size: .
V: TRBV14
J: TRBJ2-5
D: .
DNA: TGTGCCAGCAGCCAAGGGTGGGGGCGAGAGACCCAGTACTTC
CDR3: CASSQGWGRETQYF

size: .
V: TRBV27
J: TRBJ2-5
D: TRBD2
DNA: TGTGCCAGCAGTCCCACAGAAGCGGGGAAAGAGACCCAGTACTTC
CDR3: CASSPTEAGKETQYF

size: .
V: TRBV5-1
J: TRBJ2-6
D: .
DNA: TGCGCCAGCAGCTTGGAAGGGGCTCGTGGGGCCAACGTCCTGACTTTC
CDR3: CASSLEGARGANVLTF

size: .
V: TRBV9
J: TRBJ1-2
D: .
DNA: TGTGCCAGCAGCCCGAGAGAGGGATCGGGAGGCTATGGCTACACCTTC
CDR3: CASSPREGSGGYGYTF

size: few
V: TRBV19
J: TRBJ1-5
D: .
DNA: TGTGCCAGTAGTCCGGGGGGTGTGAACAATCAGCCCCAGCATTTT
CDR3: CASSPGGVNNQPQHF

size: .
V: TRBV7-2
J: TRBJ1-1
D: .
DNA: TGTGCCAGCAGCCCCGGAGGGGCGAACACTGAAGCTTTCTTT
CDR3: CASSPGGANTEAFF

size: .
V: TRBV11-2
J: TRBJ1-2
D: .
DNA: TGTGCCAGCAGCTTAGATAGGCAGGGAGGAGGCTACACCTTC
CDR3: CASSLDRQGGGYTF

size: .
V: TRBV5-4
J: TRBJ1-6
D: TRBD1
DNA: TGTGCCAGCAGCAGAGCGGACAGGGGATCGGGTAATTCACCCCTCCACTTT
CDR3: CASSRADRGSGNSPLHF

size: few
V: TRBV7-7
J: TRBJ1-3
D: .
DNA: TGTGCCAGCAGCTTAGGGCCTGGAAACACCATATATTTT
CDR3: CASSLGPGNTIYF

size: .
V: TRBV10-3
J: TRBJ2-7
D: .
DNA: TGTGCCATCAGTGTGGGGGGGCAGAACGAGCAGTACTTC
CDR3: CAISVGGQNEQYF

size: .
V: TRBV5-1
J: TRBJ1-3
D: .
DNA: TGCGCCAGCAGCTCTACTGCTGGAAACACCATATATTTT
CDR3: CASSSTAGNTIYF

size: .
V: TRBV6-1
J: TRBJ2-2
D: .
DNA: TGTGCCAGCAGTGAATTCCCCGGGAGCTCGAACACCGGGGAGCTGTTTTTT
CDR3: CASSEFPGSSNTGELFF

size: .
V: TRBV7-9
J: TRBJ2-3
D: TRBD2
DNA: TGTGCCAGCAGCCCCAGCGGGGGGGCTTGGGATACGCAGTATTTT
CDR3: CASSPSGGAWDTQYF

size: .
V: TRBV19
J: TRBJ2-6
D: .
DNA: TGTGCCAGTAGTATAGTAAGGGGCTCTGGGGCCAACGTCCTGACTTTC
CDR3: CASSIVRGSGANVLTF

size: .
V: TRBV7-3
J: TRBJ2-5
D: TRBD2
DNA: TGTGCCAGCAGCTTGATGTGGGGGGGTCAAGAGACCCAGTACTTC
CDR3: CASSLMWGGQETQYF

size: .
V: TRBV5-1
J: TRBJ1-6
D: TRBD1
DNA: TGCGCCAGCAGCTTGGTCCCGGGACAGTATAATTCACCCCTCCACTTT
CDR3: CASSLVPGQYNSPLHF

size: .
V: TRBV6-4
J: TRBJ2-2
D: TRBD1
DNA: TGTGCCAGCAGTGACGGACAGGGCGGCACCGGGGAGCTGTTTTTT
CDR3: CASSDGQGGTGELFF

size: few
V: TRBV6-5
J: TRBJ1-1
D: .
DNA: TGTGCAGCAGGGTTTATTTCCTTTATGAACACTGAAGCTTTCTTT
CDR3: CAAGFISFMNTEAFF

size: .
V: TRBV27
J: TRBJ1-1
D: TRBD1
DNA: TGTGCCAGCAGTCTCTGGGGACAGGGGGGAAAAGCTTTCTTT
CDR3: CASSLWGQGGKAFF

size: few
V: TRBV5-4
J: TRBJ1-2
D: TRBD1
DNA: TGTGCCAGCAGCTCTTGGAAGGGGACAGGGGGCCATGGCTACACCTTC
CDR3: CASSSWKGTGGHGYTF

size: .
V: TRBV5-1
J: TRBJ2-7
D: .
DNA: TGCGCCAGCAGCCACCAGGCCGAGCAGTACTTC
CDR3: CASSHQAEQYF

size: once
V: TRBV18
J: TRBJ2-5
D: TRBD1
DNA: TGTGCCAGCTCACTGAAAAGGGACAGGGATGCGACCCAGTACTTC
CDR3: CASSLKRDRDATQYF

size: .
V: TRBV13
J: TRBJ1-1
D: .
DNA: TGTGCCAGCAGCAACATGAACACTGAAGCTTTCTTT
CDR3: CASSNMNTEAFF

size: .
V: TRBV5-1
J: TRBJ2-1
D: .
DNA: TGCGCCAGCAAATCCGGTGGTCCGTTACGCTCCTACAATGAGCAGTTCTTC
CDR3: CASKSGGPLRSYNEQFF

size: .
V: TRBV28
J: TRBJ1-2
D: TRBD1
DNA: TGTGCCAGCAGCGACCCCAGGGGGTACTCCTATGGCTACACCTTC
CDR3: CASSDPRGYSYGYTF

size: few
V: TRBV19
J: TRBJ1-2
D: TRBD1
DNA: TGTGCCAGTAGTCCCGCTCCGACAGGGAACTATGGCTACACCTTC
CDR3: CASSPAPTGNYGYTF

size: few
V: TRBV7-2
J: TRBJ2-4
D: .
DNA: TGTGCCAGCAGCTCTCGACAGGCAGGGGACATTCAGTACTTC
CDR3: CASSSRQAGDIQYF

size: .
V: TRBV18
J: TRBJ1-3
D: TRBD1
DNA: TGTGCCAGCTCACGAGACAGGGGTCCAGGAAACACCATATATTTT
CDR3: CASSRDRGPGNTIYF

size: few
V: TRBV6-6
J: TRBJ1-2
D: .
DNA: TGTGCCAGCAGTTACTCTCAGGCTTATAACTATGGCTACACCTTC
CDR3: CASSYSQAYNYGYTF

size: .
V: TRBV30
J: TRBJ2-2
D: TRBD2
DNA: TGTGCCTGGATCCTGGCCGGGACTAGCGGCACCGGGGAGCTGTTTTTT
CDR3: CAWILAGTSGTGELFF

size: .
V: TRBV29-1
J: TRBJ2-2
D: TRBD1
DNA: TGCAGCGCCAAAGCGGGACAGGGAGGGGCCGGGGAGCTGTTTTTT
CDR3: CSAKAGQGGAGELFF

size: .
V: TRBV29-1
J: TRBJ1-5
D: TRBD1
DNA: TGCAGCGTTGCAGACAGGGTTGGCAATCAGCCCCAGCATTTT
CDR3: CSVADRVGNQPQHF

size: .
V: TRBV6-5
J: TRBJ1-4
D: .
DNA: TGTGCCAGCAGTTACGGGGGGGCGGCAACTAATGAAAAACTGTTTTTT
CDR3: CASSYGGAATNEKLFF

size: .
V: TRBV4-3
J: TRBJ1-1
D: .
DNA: TGCGCCAGCAGCCAAGATAGCGGGGCCCTTGAAGCTTTCTTT
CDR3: CASSQDSGALEAFF

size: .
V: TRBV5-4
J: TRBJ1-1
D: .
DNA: TGTGCCAGCAGCTTGGCCATTCGGAGGGGAAACACTGAAGCTTTCTTT
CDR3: CASSLAIRRGNTEAFF

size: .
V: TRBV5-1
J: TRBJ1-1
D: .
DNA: TGCGCCAGCAGCCGTCAGGAGAACACTGAAGCTTTCTTT
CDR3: CASSRQENTEAFF